This T cell receptor beta chain was captured in a study of CD8 T cells in Susac syndrome. The CDR3 consists of 14 residues. Trimming stripped 2 bases from V and 8 bases from J, with 15 bases between. CDR1 is LGHDT and CDR2 is YNNKEL in the germline V gene (reference sequence). Reverse transcription used roughly 0.5 to 1 ug RNA and random hexamers. TCRdb analysed the immunoSEQ multiplex PCR reads with MiXCR anew, one entry per CDR3 protein. Of 150,000 or so distinct CDR3 sequences listed, approximately 95% are singletons. This clonotype originated in a human donor with multiple sclerosis. The specimen was CD4+ T cells from PBMCs. The V call is TRBV3-1, the J call TRBJ1-2, with a tentative D call TRBD1 (6 bases). The CDR3 region is CASSQYSQGLGYTF. The CDR3 DNA follows: TGTGCCAGCAGCCAATACTCACAGGGTTTAGGCTACACCTTC. The entire variable domain, with the rest obtained from reference TRBV3-1 and TRBJ1-2, is as follows: DTAVSQTPKYLVTQMGNDKSIKCEQNLGHDTMYWYKQDSKKFLKIMFSYNNKELIINETVPNRFSPKSPDKAHLNLHINSLELGDSAVYFCASSQYSQGLGYTFGSGTRLTVV.